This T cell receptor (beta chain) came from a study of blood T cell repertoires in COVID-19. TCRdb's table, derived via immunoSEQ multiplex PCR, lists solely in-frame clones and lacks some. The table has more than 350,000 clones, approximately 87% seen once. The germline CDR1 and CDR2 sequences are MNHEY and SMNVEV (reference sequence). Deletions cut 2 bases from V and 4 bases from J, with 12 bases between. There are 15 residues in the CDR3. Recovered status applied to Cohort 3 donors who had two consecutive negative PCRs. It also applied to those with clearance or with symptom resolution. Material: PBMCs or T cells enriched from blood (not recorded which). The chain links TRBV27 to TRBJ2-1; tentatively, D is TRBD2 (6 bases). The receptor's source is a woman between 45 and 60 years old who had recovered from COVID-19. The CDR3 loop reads CASSLIAGFYNEQFF. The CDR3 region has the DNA TGTGCCAGCAGTTTAATTGCGGGATTTTACAATGAGCAGTTCTTC.